The entry below describes one T cell receptor beta chain. Its specific antigen is unknown. These data are taken from a study of CXCR3-negative and CXCR3-positive naive CD8 T cells (dated by TCRdb to about 2019). Some background on the complete study: In total, about 130 million TRB reads were obtained, or roughly 1.5 +/- 0.3 million reads per library. The diversity and physicochemical repertoire analyses included fewer than twelve donors pooled from two independent experiments. For the TRBV-TRBJ cluster analysis, the naive subsets came from roughly 5 donors, while the memory cells came from 3 donors.

In the germline V gene, CDR1 corresponds to SQVTM and CDR2 to ANQGSEA. CDR3 length: 14 amino acids, cysteine to phenylalanine. DNA is not recorded here. Each CD8+ T cell subset was flow-sorted in triplicate, with over 250,000 cells per subset placed directly into RLT lysis buffer. To keep memory contaminants out, a stringent definition of naive CD8+ T cells was applied: CD45RO-CCR7+CD27+CD95-. Using standard density gradient centrifugation, peripheral blood mononuclear cells were isolated from buffy coats. Naive CXCR3-negative and CXCR3-positive CD8+ T cells were flow-sorted on a FACSAria III. Total RNA was extracted from sorted cells with an RNeasy Mini Kit. TCRdb names NextSeq 550 as the instrument used. The Human TCR Profiling Kit (MiLaboratory) was used to prepare UMI-labeled 5' RACE TRB cDNA libraries. cDNA synthesis used the entire amount of extracted RNA, and PCR amplification then used the entire amount of cDNA produced. Libraries were prepared in parallel using an identical number of PCR cycles. Under the source paper's analysis protocol: MIGEC and MiXCR extracted about 53,000 +/- 10,000 unique UMI-labeled TRB cDNA molecules per library, requiring at least two reads per UMI. On average, roughly 40,000 +/- 10,000 functional in-frame TRB CDR3 nucleotide clonotypes lacking stop codons were found per library. After downsampling to 5000 UMI-labeled TRB molecules per sample, diversity metrics, including normalized Shannon-Wiener and Chao1, were computed in VDJtools. VDJtools computed clonotype-size-weighted physicochemical properties of the central five CDR3 residues: interaction energy, strength, volume and Kidera factor 4. After the reads were reprocessed by TCRdb, one entry was made per CDR3 protein sequence, with no DNA. TCRdb's processing, not the authors', yielded these V and J calls. In this sample's table one finds about 5,500 distinct CDR3 sequences. The ten largest clones capture around 2% of the sample.

Results the study describes overall, beyond this receptor: Repertoire diversity was comparably high in both naive subsets but much lower in memory CD8+ T cells. Naive CXCR3-negative and CXCR3-positive cells from the same donor showed similar TRBV-TRBJ usage, whereas memory cells showed distinct patterns. Because surface CD5, which has been linked to self-reactivity in mice, was comparable between naive subsets, TCR interaction strength was also inferred from TRB CDR3 physicochemical properties. Compared with CXCR3-negative naive cells, CXCR3-positive naive cells had TRB CDR3s with higher hydrophobicity (lower Kidera factor 4), lower energy, and higher strength and volume indices. Freshly isolated PBMCs were used for most assays because CXCR3 expression partially decreased after cryopreservation.

The V gene is TRBV29-1 and the J gene is TRBJ2-3. The specimen sequenced was naive CXCR3+ CD8+ T cells from blood. According to the study, the label for this sample's cell subset or site signals: CD45RO-CCR7+CD27+CD95- naive CD8+ T cells expressing CXCR3 (TNR3+). This clonotype was obtained from a human donor in good health. Some clones in this sample may be carry-over from other donors' samples. The CDR3 region has the sequence CSVEDLTATDTQYF.